Sequencing of this T cell receptor beta chain was carried out in a study of T-cell memory formation after mild COVID-19. Study at large: Each donor largely had its own TCR clusters. Study-wide points: Researchers report contracting CD4+ clones mostly in CM and EM, with CD8+ clones in EMRA. Clones shrinking from day 15 to 85 showed even CD4/CD8 mixes; later expanders tilted CD4+. A subset of responding clones appeared in pre-infection memory, suggesting cross-reactive memory joined.

The CDR3 runs to 14 residues. V dropped 4 bases and J dropped 1 base, with 11 bases sitting between them. CDR1 is SGHRS, CDR2 YFSETQ, per germline. TCRdb itself ran the 5' RACE reads through MiXCR, one entry per CDR3 protein. This table has approximately 570,000 distinct CDR3 sequences, 15% to 20% appearing once. For this clonotype: Its target is unknown.

This clonotype was obtained from an adult woman who had mild COVID-19 (a few samples of this study predate the infection). Cell type and time point are not known. Sequencing used PBMCs or a T cell subset sorted from them (not recorded which). This chain joins TRBV5-1 and TRBJ1-1; the D gene is possibly TRBD1 (5 bases). The CDR3 sequence is CASSVMRGNTEAFF. Written as DNA, the CDR3 is TGCGCCAGCAGCGTCATGAGGGGGAACACTGAAGCTTTCTTT. Using reference TRBV5-1 and TRBJ1-1 for the parts outside the CDR3, the full variable domain is KAGVTQTPRYLIKTRGQQVTLSCSPISGHRSVSWYQQTPGQGLQFLFEYFSETQRNKGNFPGRFSGRQFSNSRSEMNVSTLELGDSALYLCASSVMRGNTEAFFGQGTRLTVV.